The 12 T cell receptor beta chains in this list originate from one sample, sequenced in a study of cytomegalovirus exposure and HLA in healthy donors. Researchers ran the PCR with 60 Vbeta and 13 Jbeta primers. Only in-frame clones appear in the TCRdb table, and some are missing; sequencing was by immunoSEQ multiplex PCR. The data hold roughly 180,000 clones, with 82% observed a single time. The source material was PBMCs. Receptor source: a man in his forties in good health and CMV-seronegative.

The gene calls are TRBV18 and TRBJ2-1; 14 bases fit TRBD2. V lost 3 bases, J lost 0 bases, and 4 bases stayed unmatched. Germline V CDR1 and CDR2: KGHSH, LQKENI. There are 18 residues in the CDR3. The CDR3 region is CASSPGLAGAISYNEQFF. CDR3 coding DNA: TGTGCCAGCTCACCGGGACTAGCGGGGGCCATCTCCTACAATGAGCAGTTCTTC.

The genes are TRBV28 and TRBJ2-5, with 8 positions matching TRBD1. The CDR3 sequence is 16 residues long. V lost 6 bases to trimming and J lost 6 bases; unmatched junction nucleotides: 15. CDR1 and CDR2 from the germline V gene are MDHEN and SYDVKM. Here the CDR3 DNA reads TGTGCCAGCAGCTCTCAGGGGGCGAGGATCAAAAAGACCCAGTACTTC. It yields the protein CASSSQGARIKKTQYF.

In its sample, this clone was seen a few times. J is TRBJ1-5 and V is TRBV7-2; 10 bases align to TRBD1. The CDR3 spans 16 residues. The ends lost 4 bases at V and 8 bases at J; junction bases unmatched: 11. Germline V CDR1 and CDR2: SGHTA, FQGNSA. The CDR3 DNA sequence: TGTGCCAGCAGCTACGGCTGGACAGGGGGTATTGAGCCCCAGCATTTT. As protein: CASSYGWTGGIEPQHF.

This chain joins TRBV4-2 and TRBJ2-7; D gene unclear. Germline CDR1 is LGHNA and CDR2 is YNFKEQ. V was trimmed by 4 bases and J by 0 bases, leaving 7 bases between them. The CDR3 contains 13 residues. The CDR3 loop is CASSLFLSYEQYF. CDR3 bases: TGTGCCAGCAGCCTCTTCCTCTCCTACGAGCAGTACTTC.

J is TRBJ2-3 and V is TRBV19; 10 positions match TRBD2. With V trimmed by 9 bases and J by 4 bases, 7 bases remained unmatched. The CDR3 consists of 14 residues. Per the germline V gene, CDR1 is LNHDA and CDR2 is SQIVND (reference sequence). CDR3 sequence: CASSSGSSADTQYF. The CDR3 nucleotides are TGTGCCAGCTCTAGCGGGAGTAGCGCAGATACGCAGTATTTT.

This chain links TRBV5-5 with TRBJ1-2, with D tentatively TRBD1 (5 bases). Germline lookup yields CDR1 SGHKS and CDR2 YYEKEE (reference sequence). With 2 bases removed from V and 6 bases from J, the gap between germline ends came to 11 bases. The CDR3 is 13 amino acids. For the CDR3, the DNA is TGTGCCAGCAGCTTCCAGGGAGGGGATGGCTACACCTTC. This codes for CASSFQGGDGYTF.

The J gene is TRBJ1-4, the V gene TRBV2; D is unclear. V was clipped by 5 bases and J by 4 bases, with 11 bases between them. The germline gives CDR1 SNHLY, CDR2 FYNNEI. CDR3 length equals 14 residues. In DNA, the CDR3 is TGTGCCAGCAGTCTACAGTCCTATAATGAAAAACTGTTTTTT. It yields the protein CASSLQSYNEKLFF.

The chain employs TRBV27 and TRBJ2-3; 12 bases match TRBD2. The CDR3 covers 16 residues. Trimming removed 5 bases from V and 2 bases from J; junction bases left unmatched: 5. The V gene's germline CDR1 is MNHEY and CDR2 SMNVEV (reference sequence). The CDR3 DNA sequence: TGTGCCAGCAGTGTACTAGCGGGGGGCCTCACAGATACGCAGTATTTT. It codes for CASSVLAGGLTDTQYF.

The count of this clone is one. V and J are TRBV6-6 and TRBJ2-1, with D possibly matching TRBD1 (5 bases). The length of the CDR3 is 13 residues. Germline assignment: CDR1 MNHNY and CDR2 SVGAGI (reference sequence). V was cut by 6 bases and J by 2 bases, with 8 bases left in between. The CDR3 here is CASRSTAYNEQFF. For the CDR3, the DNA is TGTGCCAGCAGGTCGACAGCCTACAATGAGCAGTTCTTC.

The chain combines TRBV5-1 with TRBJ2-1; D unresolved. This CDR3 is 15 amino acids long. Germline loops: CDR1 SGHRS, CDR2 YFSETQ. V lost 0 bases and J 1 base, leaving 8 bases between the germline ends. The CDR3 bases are TGCGCCAGCAGCTTGGACCCCGGGTCCTACAATGAGCAGTTCTTC. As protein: CASSLDPGSYNEQFF.

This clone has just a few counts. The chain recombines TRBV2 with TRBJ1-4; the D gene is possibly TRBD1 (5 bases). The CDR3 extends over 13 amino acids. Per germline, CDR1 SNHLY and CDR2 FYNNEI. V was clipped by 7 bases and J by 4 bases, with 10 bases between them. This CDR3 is CASNRQYNEKLFF. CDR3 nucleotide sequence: TGTGCCAGCAATAGACAGTATAATGAAAAACTGTTTTTT.

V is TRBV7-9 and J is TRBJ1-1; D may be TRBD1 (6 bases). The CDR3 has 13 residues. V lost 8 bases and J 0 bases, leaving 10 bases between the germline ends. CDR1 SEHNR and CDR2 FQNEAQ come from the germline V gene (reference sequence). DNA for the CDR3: TGTGCCAGCGGACGACAGGTGAACACTGAAGCTTTCTTT. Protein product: CASGRQVNTEAFF.